Listed below are T cell receptor beta chains from one sample, sequenced in a study of T cell repertoires in cytomegalovirus infection. These receptors are not linked to any known antigen. TCRdb called the reads again in MiXCR, with one record for every CDR3 protein. This table holds 200,000 to 250,000 distinct CDR3 sequences, about 39% found once. Specimen: CD8+ T cells from cultured PBMCs, collected from culture after CMV antigen stimulation. The receptors shown here come from a human donor in good health (CMV status not recorded). Some clones in this sample may be carry-over from other donors' samples. CDR3s include the opening cysteine and the closing phenylalanine or tryptophan. A D gene is named only where the DNA matches it firmly. For some rows the clone size is stated as once, few or many, or as a class when expanded; others skip it.

j_call,d_call,clone_size,v_call,cdr3_nt,cdr3_aa
TRBJ1-3,NA,many,TRBV7-8,TGTGCCAGCAGCCACGATTGGAGGGGTGGTGGAAACACCATATATTTT,CASSHDWRGGGNTIYF
TRBJ1-4,TRBD1,few,TRBV6-1,TGTGCCAGCAGTGAATGGACAGGGGGCGGTGAAAAACTGTTTTTT,CASSEWTGGGEKLFF
TRBJ2-3,TRBD2,NA,TRBV7-6,TGTGCCAGCAGCTTAGGCAGCGGGGGGACAGATACGCAGTATTTT,CASSLGSGGTDTQYF
TRBJ2-1,TRBD2,NA,TRBV6-1,TGTGCCAGCAGTTTAACGTCGGGAGGGCCCTCGAATGAGCAGTTCTTC,CASSLTSGGPSNEQFF
TRBJ2-4,NA,few,TRBV28,TGTGCCAGCAGTTCGAGACAGGTTCTGGCCAAAAACATTCAGTACTTC,CASSSRQVLAKNIQYF
TRBJ1-1,NA,few,TRBV7-3,TGTGCCAGCCGCCTGGTGAACACTGAAGCTTTCTTT,CASRLVNTEAFF
TRBJ1-4,TRBD1,NA,TRBV7-8,TGTGCCAGTAAGACAGGGAGAAGTGAAAAACTGTTTTTT,CASKTGRSEKLFF
TRBJ2-3,TRBD2,NA,TRBV28,TGTGCCAGCATTAGGGGGCAGATAGCGGGAGATACCACAGATACGCAGTATTTT,CASIRGQIAGDTTDTQYF
TRBJ2-2,NA,NA,TRBV7-8,TGTGCCAGCAGCTTAGCGGTGGAGGGGTGGGCCGGGGAGCTGTTTTTT,CASSLAVEGWAGELFF
TRBJ2-5,NA,NA,TRBV12-3/TRBV12-4,TGTGCCAGCGTTCTCGGAGGAGAGACCCAGTACTTC,CASVLGGETQYF
TRBJ2-5,NA,few,TRBV6-6,TGTGCCAGCAGTTACTCGCAGGGGACTTGGGAGACCCAGTACTTC,CASSYSQGTWETQYF
TRBJ1-1,NA,NA,TRBV14,TGTGCCAGCAGCCAAGTTCGGGGTTACACTGAAGCTTTCTTT,CASSQVRGYTEAFF
TRBJ2-1,TRBD1,NA,TRBV11-3,TGTGCCAGCAGCAGTGAGACAGGGACCTACAATGAGCAGTTCTTC,CASSSETGTYNEQFF
TRBJ2-3,NA,NA,TRBV20-1,TGCAGTGCTAGAGATAACGGGCACACCACAGATACGCAGTATTTT,CSARDNGHTTDTQYF
TRBJ2-1,TRBD2,few,TRBV7-2,TGTGCCAGCAGCTTAGAGGGGACTAGCCTACTCGATGAGCAGTTCTTC,CASSLEGTSLLDEQFF
TRBJ1-1,TRBD1,NA,TRBV7-3,TGTGCCAGCAGAGCGACAGGGGGCACTGAAGCTTTCTTT,CASRATGGTEAFF
TRBJ1-1,NA,NA,TRBV20-1,TGCAGTGCTAGAGACAGGGTTAAGATGAACACTGAAGCTTTCTTT,CSARDRVKMNTEAFF
TRBJ2-7,NA,NA,TRBV20-1,TGCAGTGCTAGAGATAGGACCCACCGGGACGAGCAGTACTTC,CSARDRTHRDEQYF
TRBJ1-2,NA,NA,TRBV12-3/TRBV12-4,TGTGCCAGCACTCCTAGCCTGGGGGATGGCTACACCTTC,CASTPSLGDGYTF
TRBJ1-5,TRBD1,NA,TRBV28,TGTGCCAGCAGTTCGGACAGGGGGGCCAATCAGCCCCAGCATTTT,CASSSDRGANQPQHF
TRBJ2-7,TRBD1,few,TRBV7-9,TGTGCCAGCAGCCGACCGGACAGGCCCACGAACGAGCAGTACTTC,CASSRPDRPTNEQYF
TRBJ2-3,TRBD2,few,TRBV4-1,TGCGCCAGCAGCCAAGAACTAGCGGGAGAGGCAGATACGCAGTATTTT,CASSQELAGEADTQYF
TRBJ2-7,NA,few,TRBV7-9,TGTGCCAGCAGCCCCATAGAGCCCTACGAGCAGTACTTC,CASSPIEPYEQYF
TRBJ2-5,NA,NA,TRBV27,TGTGCCAGCAGTTTATCAGGCAGTACCAAGAGACCCCAGTACTTC,CASSLSGSTKRPQYF
TRBJ2-1,TRBD1,NA,TRBV11-1,TGTGCCAGCAGTTACTTAGGACAGGGGGAGTACAATGAGCAGTTCTTC,CASSYLGQGEYNEQFF
TRBJ2-1,TRBD2,few,TRBV7-9,TGTGCCAGCAGCTTAATGGTGATAGCGGGAGGGCCAAGTTCCTACAATGAGCAGTTCTTC,CASSLMVIAGGPSSYNEQFF
TRBJ2-7,NA,NA,TRBV25-1,TGTGCCAGCAACCCCTCATGGTCCTACGAGCAGTACTTC,CASNPSWSYEQYF
TRBJ2-5,TRBD2,NA,TRBV11-2,TGTGCCAGCAGCTTAGATCCTAGCGGTCACCAAGAGACCCAGTACTTC,CASSLDPSGHQETQYF
TRBJ2-3,NA,many,TRBV7-9,TGTGCCAGCAGCGCCGTGAGCGGTAAACACACAGATACGCAGTATTTT,CASSAVSGKHTDTQYF
TRBJ2-3,NA,few,TRBV7-2,TGTGCCAGCAGCCCCCGAGGCACAGATACGCAGTATTTT,CASSPRGTDTQYF
TRBJ2-7,TRBD1,few,TRBV5-6,TGTGCCAGCAGCTTGCCCTTAAGTGACAGGGGGTACGAGCAGTACTTC,CASSLPLSDRGYEQYF
TRBJ2-1,NA,NA,TRBV7-9,TGTGCCAGCAGCATGAGAGGACAGTCGGGACCCTACAATGAGCAGTTCTTC,CASSMRGQSGPYNEQFF
TRBJ2-1,TRBD2,few,TRBV7-6,TGTGCCAGCAGCTCTTCAGCTACTAGCGGGACGGGGAATGAGCAGTTCTTC,CASSSSATSGTGNEQFF
TRBJ1-1,NA,NA,TRBV10-3,TGTGCCATCAGTGGGGTAGGGAACACTGAAGCTTTCTTT,CAISGVGNTEAFF
TRBJ1-5,NA,once,TRBV7-6,TGTGCCAGCAGCTTATGCTGGGGCAGGGAGAGCAATCAGCCCCAGCATTTT,CASSLCWGRESNQPQHF
TRBJ1-3,NA,many,TRBV7-3,TGTGCCAGCAGCCTAGACACGAGCTCTGGAAACACCATATATTTT,CASSLDTSSGNTIYF
TRBJ2-2,TRBD2,NA,TRBV11-2,TGTGCCAGCAGCCTGTGGACTAGCGTTCGTACCGGGGAGCTGTTTTTT,CASSLWTSVRTGELFF
TRBJ2-1,NA,NA,TRBV19,TGTGCCAGTAGCACGGGACCCTACAATGAGCAGTTCTTC,CASSTGPYNEQFF
TRBJ2-1,TRBD2,NA,TRBV12-3/TRBV12-4,TGTGCCATCACATACTCGGGAGGTGGGAATGAGCAGTTCTTC,CAITYSGGGNEQFF
TRBJ1-1,NA,few,TRBV3-1,TGTGCCAGCAGCCCTCAACTCGGGGCCACTGAAGCTTTCTTT,CASSPQLGATEAFF
TRBJ2-5,TRBD2,NA,TRBV7-2,TGTGCCAGCAGCTTCAACCGAGGGACTAGCGGGGGAGGGGGTAGGGAGACCCAGTACTTC,CASSFNRGTSGGGGRETQYF